These T cell receptor beta chains were read from a single sample in a study of beta chain features in type 1 diabetes. Profiled with immunoSEQ multiplex PCR; TCRdb holds only in-frame clones, not every one. The profile covers a few hundred thousand clones, with under 20% appearing a single time and approximately 0.081% taken by the ten largest. The sequencing input was naive CD4+ T cells from blood. The receptor source for this set is a man aged 25-45 years with type 1 diabetes. Each CDR3 is given with its conserved first and last residue. Fields, in order: V gene, clone size, J gene, D gene, CDR3 DNA, CDR3 protein. D genes are given only for firm matches. A row's size may be missing; if present it is once, few, many or a size class.

>TRBV30|few|TRBJ2-5|.
TGTGCCTGGAGTCGGGGACAAGAGACCCAGTACTTC
CAWSRGQETQYF
>TRBV29-1|few|TRBJ1-1|TRBD1
TGCAGCGTTGCAGGGGGCAGGTCCATGAACACTGAAGCTTTCTTT
CSVAGGRSMNTEAFF
>TRBV10-1|.|TRBJ2-5|.
TGCGCCAGCAGTGATAAGCTAGCCTGGGGTGAGACCCAGTACTTC
CASSDKLAWGETQYF
>TRBV7-9|.|TRBJ2-1|.
TGTGCCAGCAGCGCTGTGACTTCCTACAATGAGCAGTTCTTC
CASSAVTSYNEQFF
>TRBV9|.|TRBJ2-3|TRBD2
TGTGCCAGCAGCCTGTCGGGACTAGCGGGGACCCGCACAGATACGCAGTATTTT
CASSLSGLAGTRTDTQYF
>TRBV27|once|TRBJ2-6|TRBD2
TGTGCCAGCAGTGTTAGCGGGAGGGCCTCTGGGGCCAACGTCCTGACTTTC
CASSVSGRASGANVLTF
>TRBV11-1|.|TRBJ1-1|.
TGTGCCAGCAGCCTCGTTGGATCGGCTTTCTTT
CASSLVGSAFF
>TRBV20-1|.|TRBJ2-1|.
TGCAGTGCCCTTAGCGATGAGCAGTTCTTC
CSALSDEQFF
>TRBV4-3|few|TRBJ2-1|TRBD1
TGCGCCAGCAGCCAAAAAACCGGGACAGGTAGCTCCTACAATGAGCAGTTCTTC
CASSQKTGTGSSYNEQFF
>TRBV5-1|few|TRBJ2-5|.
TGCGCCAGCAGCTTCGCGCGGTTGCAGACCCAGTACTTC
CASSFARLQTQYF
>TRBV25-1|few|TRBJ1-2|.
TGTGCCAGCAGTGACAGGGAGAACTATGGCTACACCTTC
CASSDRENYGYTF